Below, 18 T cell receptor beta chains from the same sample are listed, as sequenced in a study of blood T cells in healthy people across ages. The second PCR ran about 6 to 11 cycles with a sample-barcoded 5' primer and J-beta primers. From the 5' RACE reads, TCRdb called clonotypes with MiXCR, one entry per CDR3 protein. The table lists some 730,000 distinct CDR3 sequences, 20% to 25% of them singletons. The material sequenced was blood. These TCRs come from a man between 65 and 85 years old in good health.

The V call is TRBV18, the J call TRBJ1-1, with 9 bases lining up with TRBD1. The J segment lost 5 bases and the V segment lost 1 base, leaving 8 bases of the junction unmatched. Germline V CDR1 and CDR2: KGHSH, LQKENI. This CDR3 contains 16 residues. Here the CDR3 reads CASSPLQGAGGTEAFF. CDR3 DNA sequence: TGTGCCAGCTCACCACTACAGGGGGCTGGGGGGACTGAAGCTTTCTTT.

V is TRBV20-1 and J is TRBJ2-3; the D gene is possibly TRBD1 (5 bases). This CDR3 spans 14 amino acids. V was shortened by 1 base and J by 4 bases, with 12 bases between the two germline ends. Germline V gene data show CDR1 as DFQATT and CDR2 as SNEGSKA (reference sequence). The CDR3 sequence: CSARGSRVPDTQYF. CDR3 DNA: TGCAGTGCTAGAGGCTCCAGGGTTCCAGATACGCAGTATTTT.

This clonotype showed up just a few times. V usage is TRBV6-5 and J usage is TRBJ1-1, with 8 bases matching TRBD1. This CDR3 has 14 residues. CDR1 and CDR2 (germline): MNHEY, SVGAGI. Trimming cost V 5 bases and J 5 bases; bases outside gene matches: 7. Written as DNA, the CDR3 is TGTGCCAGCAGTACGGACAGGGCTGGGACTGAAGCTTTCTTT. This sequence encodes CASSTDRAGTEAFF.

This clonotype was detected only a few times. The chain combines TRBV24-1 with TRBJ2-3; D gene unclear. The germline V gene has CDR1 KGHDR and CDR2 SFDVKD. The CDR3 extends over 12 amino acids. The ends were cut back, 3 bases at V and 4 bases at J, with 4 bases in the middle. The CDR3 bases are TGTGCCACCAGTGATCGATCAGATACGCAGTATTTT. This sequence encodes CATSDRSDTQYF.

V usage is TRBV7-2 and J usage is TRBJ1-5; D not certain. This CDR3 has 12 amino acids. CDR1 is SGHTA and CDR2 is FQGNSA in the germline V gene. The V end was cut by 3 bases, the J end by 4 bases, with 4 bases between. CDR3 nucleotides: TGTGCCAGCAGCTTCAATAATCAGCCCCAGCATTTT. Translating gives CASSFNNQPQHF.

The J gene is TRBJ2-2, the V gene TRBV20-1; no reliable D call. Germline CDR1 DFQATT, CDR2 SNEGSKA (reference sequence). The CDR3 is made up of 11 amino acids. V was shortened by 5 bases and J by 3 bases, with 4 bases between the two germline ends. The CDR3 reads CSAPDTGELFF. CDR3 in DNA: TGCAGTGCTCCGGACACCGGGGAGCTGTTTTTT.

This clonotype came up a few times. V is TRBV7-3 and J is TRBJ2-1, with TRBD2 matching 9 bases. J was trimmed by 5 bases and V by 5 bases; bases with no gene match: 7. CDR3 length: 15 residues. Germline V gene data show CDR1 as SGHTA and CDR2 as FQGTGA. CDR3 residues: CASSPELAGDNEQFF. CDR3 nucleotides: TGTGCCAGCAGCCCTGAACTAGCGGGTGACAATGAGCAGTTCTTC.

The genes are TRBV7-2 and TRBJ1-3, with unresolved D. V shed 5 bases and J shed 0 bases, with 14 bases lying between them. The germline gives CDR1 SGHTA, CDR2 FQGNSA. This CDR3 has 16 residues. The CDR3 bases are TGTGCCAGCAGCCGCCTACCGGGATCCTCTGGAAACACCATATATTTT. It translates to CASSRLPGSSGNTIYF.

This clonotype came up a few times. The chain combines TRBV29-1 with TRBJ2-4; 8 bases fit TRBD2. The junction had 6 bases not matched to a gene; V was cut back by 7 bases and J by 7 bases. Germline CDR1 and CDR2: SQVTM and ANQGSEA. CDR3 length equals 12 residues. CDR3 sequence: CSAPGLDNIQYF. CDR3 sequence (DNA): TGCAGCGCCCCGGGACTAGACAACATTCAGTACTTC.

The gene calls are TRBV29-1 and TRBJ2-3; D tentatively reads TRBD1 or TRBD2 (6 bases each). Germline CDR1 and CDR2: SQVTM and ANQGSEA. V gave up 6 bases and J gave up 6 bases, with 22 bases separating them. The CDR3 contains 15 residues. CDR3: CSVGFVGGDSDTQYF. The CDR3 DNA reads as TGCAGCGTCGGCTTTGTGGGGGGCGATTCGGATACGCAGTATTTT.

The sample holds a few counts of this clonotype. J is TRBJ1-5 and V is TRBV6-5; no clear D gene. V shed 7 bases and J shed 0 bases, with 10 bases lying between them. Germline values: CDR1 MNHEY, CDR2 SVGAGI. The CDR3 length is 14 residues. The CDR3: CASIGVYSNQPQHF. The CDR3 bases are TGTGCCAGCATAGGAGTCTATAGCAATCAGCCCCAGCATTTT.

The DNA of the CDR3 is TGCAGCGTTGAGATGTCAGCCGATACGCAGTATTTT. Amino acid sequence: CSVEMSADTQYF. The rearrangement uses TRBV29-1 and TRBJ2-3; no clear D. Germline V CDR1 and CDR2: SQVTM, ANQGSEA. This CDR3 is built from 12 residues. The ends were cut back, 3 bases at V and 6 bases at J, with 10 bases in the middle.

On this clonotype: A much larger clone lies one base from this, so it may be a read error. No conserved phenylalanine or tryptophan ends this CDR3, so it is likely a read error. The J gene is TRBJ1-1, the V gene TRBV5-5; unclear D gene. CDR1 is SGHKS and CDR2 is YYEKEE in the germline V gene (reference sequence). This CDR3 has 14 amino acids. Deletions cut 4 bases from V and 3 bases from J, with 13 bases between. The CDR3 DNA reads TGTGCCAGCAGCACGGAACGCTTGGACACTGAAGCTTTCTCT. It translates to CASSTERLDTEAFS.

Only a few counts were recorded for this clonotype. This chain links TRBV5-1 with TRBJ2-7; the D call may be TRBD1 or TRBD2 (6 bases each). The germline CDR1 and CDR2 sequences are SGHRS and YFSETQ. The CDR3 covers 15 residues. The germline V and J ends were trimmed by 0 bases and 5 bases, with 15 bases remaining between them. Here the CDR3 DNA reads TGCGCCAGCAGCTTGGAATCGTTCGGGGGCCACGAGCAGTACTTC. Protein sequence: CASSLESFGGHEQYF.

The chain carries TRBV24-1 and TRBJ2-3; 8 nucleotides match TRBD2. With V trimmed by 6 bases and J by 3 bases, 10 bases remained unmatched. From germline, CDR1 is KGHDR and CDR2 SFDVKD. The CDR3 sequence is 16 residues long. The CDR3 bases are TGTGCCACCAGTTCATCGGCGGCGGGAGGTACAGATACGCAGTATTTT. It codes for CATSSSAAGGTDTQYF.

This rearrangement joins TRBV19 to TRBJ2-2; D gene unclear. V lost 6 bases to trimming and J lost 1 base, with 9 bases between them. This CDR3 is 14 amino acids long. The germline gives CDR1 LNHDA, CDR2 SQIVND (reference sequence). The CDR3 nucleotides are TGTGCCAGTAGCTTTTCCGTGAACACCGGGGAGCTGTTTTTT. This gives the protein CASSFSVNTGELFF.

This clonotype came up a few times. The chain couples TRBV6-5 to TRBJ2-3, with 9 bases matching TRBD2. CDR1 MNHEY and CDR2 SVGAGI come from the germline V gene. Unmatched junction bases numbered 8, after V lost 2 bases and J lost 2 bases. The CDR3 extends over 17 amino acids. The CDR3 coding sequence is TGTGCCAGCAGTTACCGTAGGGCTAGCGGGACCACAGATACGCAGTATTTT. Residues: CASSYRRASGTTDTQYF.

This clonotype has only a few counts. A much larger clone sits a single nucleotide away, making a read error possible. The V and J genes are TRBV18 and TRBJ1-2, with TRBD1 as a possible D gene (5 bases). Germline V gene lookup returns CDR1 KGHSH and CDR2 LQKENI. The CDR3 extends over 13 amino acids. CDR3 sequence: CASSPSQGDGYPF. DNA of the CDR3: TGTGCCAGCTCACCATCGCAGGGCGATGGCTACCCCTTC.